These 3 T cell receptor beta chains were all obtained from the same sample, sequenced in a study of blood T cell repertoires in COVID-19. Assay: immunoSEQ multiplex PCR; the TCRdb copy retains only in-frame clones and omits some. The repertoire has tens of thousands of clones, 76% of them found once; the top ten carry approximately 6.8%. Sequencing input: peripheral blood. All receptors come from a woman aged 45-65 years with active or convalescent COVID-19.

Only a few counts were recorded for this clone. The chain couples TRBV19 to TRBJ1-1; the D gene is possibly TRBD1 (6 bases). Per the germline V gene, CDR1 is LNHDA and CDR2 is SQIVND (reference sequence). With 7 bases removed from V and 1 base from J, the gap between germline ends came to 13 bases. CDR3 size: 14 residues. CDR3 loop: CASTWGRGNTEAFF. CDR3 coding DNA: TGTGCCAGTACTTGGGGCAGGGGGAACACTGAAGCTTTCTTT.

The genes are TRBV27 and TRBJ2-1; 12 bases align to TRBD2. The CDR3 length is 16 residues. From germline, CDR1 is MNHEY and CDR2 SMNVEV (reference sequence). J gave up 9 bases and V 3 bases, and 9 bases lay outside the gene matches. The CDR3 region is CASSFRLAGGRGEQFF. CDR3 nucleotide sequence: TGTGCCAGCAGTTTTCGGCTAGCGGGAGGGCGAGGTGAGCAGTTCTTC.

V and J are TRBV9 and TRBJ2-3; D is possibly TRBD1 (6 bases). Trimming took off 5 bases at V and 0 bases at J, with 13 bases between the two ends. The CDR3 length is 15 residues. Per the germline V gene, CDR1 is SGDLS and CDR2 is YYNGEE. The CDR3 DNA sequence: TGTGCCAGCAGTTTCACAGGGCCTAGCACAGATACGCAGTATTTT. Protein sequence: CASSFTGPSTDTQYF.